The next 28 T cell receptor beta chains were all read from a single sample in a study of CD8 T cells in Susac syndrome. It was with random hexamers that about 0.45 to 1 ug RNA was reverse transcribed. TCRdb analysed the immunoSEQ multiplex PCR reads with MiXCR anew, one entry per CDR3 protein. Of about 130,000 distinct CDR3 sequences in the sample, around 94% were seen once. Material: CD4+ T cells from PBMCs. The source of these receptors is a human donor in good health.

CDR3 residues: CASSYEGTSRTGELFF. For the CDR3, the DNA is TGTGCCAGCAGTTACGAGGGGACTAGTCGCACCGGGGAGCTGTTTTTT. The chain links TRBV6-5 to TRBJ2-2; TRBD2 aligns across 8 bases. The CDR3 has 16 residues. V gave up 2 bases and J gave up 4 bases; unmatched junction bases: 6. Germline loops: CDR1 MNHEY, CDR2 SVGAGI.

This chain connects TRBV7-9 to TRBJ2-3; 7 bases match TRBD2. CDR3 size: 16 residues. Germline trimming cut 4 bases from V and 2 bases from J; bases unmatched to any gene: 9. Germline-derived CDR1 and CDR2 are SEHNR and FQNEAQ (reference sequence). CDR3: CASSSRLAPNTDTQYF. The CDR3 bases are TGTGCCAGCAGCTCCCGACTAGCACCAAACACAGATACGCAGTATTTT.

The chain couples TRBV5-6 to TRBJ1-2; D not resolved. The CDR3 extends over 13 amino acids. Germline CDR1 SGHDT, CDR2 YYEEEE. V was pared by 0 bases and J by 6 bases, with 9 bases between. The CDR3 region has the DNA TGTGCCAGCAGCTTGGCGGAAGCGCATGGCTACACCTTC. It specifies CASSLAEAHGYTF.

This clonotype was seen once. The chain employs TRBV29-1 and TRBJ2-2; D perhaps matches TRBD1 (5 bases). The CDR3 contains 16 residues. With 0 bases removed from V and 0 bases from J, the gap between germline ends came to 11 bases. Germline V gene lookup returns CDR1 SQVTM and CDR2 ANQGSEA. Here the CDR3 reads CSVEDRQGPNTGELFF. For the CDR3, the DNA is TGCAGCGTTGAAGATCGGCAGGGCCCGAACACCGGGGAGCTGTTTTTT.

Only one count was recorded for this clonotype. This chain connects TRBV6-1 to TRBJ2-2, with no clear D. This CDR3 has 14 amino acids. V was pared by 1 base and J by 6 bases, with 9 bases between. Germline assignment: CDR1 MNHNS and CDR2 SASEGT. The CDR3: CASSEVVVAGELFF. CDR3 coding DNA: TGTGCCAGCAGTGAAGTTGTAGTCGCCGGGGAGCTGTTTTTT.

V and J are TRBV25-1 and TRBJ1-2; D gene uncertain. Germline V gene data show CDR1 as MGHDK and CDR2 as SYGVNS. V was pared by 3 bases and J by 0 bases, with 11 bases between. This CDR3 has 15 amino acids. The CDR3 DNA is TGTGCCAGCAGTGACCTGGGTATGGCTAACTATGGCTACACCTTC. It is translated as CASSDLGMANYGYTF.

For the CDR3, the DNA is TGTGCCAGCAGCTTTGCTGACCAGCATTATGGCTACACCTTC. Protein sequence: CASSFADQHYGYTF. This chain links TRBV12-1 with TRBJ1-2. TRBV12-1 is a pseudogene locus. The CDR3 has 14 amino acids.

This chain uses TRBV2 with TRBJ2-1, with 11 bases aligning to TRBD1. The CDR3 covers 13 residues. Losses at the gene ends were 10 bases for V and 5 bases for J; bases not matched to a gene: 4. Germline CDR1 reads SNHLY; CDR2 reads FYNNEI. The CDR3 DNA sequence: TGTGCCACCCGGGACAGGGGGGACAATGAGCAGTTCTTC. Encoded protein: CATRDRGDNEQFF.

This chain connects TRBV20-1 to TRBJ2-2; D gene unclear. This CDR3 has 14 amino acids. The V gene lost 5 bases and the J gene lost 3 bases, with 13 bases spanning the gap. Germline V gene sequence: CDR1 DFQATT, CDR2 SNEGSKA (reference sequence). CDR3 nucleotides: TGCAGTGCTCCCCCCCCTAGACACACCGGGGAGCTGTTTTTT. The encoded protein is CSAPPPRHTGELFF.

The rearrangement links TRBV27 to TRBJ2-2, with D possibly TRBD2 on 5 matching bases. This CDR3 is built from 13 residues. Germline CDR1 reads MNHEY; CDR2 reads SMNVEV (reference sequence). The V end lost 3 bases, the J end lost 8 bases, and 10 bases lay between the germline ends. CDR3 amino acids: CASSLGGLGELFF. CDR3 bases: TGTGCCAGCAGTTTGGGCGGACTGGGGGAGCTGTTTTTT.

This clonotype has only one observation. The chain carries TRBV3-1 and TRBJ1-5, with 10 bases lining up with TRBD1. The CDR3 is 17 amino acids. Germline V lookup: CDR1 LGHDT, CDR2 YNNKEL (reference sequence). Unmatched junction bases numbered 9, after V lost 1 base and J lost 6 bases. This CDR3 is CASSQVGGGTGVQPQHF. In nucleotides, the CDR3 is TGTGCCAGCAGCCAAGTCGGCGGCGGGACAGGGGTTCAGCCCCAGCATTTT. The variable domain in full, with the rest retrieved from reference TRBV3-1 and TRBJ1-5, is DTAVSQTPKYLVTQMGNDKSIKCEQNLGHDTMYWYKQDSKKFLKIMFSYNNKELIINETVPNRFSPKSPDKAHLNLHINSLELGDSAVYFCASSQVGGGTGVQPQHFGDGTRLSIL.

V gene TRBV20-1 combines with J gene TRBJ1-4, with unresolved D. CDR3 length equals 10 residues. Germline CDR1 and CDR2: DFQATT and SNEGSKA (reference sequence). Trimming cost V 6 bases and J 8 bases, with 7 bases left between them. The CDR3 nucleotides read TGCAGTGCAGAAGGAGAAAAACTGTTTTTT. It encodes CSAEGEKLFF.

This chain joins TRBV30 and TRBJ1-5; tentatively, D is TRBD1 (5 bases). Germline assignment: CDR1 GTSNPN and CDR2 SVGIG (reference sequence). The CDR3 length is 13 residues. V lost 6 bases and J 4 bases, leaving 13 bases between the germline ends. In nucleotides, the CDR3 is TGTGCCTGTAGTACGGGGGGGAATCAGCCCCAGCATTTT. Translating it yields CACSTGGNQPQHF.

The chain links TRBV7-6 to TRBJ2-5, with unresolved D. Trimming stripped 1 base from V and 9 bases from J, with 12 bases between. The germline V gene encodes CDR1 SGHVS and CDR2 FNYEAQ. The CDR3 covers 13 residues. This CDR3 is CASSLERLQPQYF. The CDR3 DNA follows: TGTGCCAGCAGCTTAGAGAGGCTGCAACCCCAGTACTTC.

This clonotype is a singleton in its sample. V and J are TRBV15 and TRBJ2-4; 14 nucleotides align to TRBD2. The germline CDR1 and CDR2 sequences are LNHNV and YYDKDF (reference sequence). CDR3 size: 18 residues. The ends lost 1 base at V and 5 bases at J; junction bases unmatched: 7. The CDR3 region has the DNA TGTGCCACCAGCAGAGGTGGGACTAGCGGGAGTTTCCAAAACATTCAGTACTTC. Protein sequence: CATSRGGTSGSFQNIQYF. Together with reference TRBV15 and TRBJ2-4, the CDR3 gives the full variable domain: DAMVIQNPRYQVTQFGKPVTLSCSQTLNHNVMYWYQQKSSQAPKLLFHYYDKDFNNEADTPDNFQSRRPNTSFCFLDIRSPGLGDTAMYLCATSRGGTSGSFQNIQYFGAGTRLSVL.

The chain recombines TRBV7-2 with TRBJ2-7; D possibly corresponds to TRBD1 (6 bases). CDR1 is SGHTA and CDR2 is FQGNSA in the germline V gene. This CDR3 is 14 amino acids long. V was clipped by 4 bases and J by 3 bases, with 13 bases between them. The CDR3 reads CASSSTGKDYEQYF. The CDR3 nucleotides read TGTGCCAGCAGCTCAACAGGGAAGGACTACGAGCAGTACTTC.

CDR3 protein: CSARVQGGNTEAFF. In DNA, the CDR3 is TGCAGTGCTAGAGTCCAGGGCGGGAACACTGAAGCTTTCTTT. The chain has TRBV20-1 and TRBJ1-1; D is perhaps TRBD1 (5 bases). This CDR3 is 14 amino acids long. CDR1 and CDR2 from the germline V gene are DFQATT and SNEGSKA (reference sequence). The ends were cut back, 1 base at V and 1 base at J, with 10 bases in the middle.

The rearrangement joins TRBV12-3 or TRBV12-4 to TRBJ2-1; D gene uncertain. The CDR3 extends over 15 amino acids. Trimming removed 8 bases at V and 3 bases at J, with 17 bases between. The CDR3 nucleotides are TGTGCCAGCCAACATCCCAGTATAGACTACAATGAGCAGTTCTTC. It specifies CASQHPSIDYNEQFF.

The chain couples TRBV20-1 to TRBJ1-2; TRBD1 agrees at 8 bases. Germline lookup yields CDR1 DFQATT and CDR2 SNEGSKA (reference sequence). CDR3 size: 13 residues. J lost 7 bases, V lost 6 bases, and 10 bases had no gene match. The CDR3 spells CSALNRGAAGYTF. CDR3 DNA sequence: TGCAGTGCCCTTAACAGGGGGGCTGCTGGCTACACCTTC.

The CDR3 here is CASSSARNTDTQYF. CDR3 DNA sequence: TGTGCCAGCAGTTCGGCCCGGAACACAGATACGCAGTATTTT. This chain links TRBV7-2 with TRBJ2-3; D not certain. Germline V gene data show CDR1 as SGHTA and CDR2 as FQGNSA. V gave up 6 bases and J gave up 2 bases, with 12 bases separating them. The CDR3 runs 14 residues.

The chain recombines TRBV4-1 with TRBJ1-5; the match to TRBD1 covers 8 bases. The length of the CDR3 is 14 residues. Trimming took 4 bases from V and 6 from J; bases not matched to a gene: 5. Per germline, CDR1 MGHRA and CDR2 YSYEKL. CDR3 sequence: CASSLGTGGQPQHF. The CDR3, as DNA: TGCGCCAGCAGCCTCGGGACAGGCGGTCAGCCCCAGCATTTT.

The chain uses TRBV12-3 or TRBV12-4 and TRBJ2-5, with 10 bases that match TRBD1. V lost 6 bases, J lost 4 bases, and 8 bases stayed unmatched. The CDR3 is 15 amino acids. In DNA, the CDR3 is TGTGCCAGCAGACACTCCGGGACAGGGGTAGAGACCCAGTACTTC. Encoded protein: CASRHSGTGVETQYF.

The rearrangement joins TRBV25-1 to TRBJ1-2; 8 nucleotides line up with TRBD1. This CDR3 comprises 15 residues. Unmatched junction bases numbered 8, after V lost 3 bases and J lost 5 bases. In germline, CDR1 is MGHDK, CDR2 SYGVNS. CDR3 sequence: CASSDFTGTGYGYTF. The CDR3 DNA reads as TGTGCCAGCAGTGACTTTACCGGGACAGGATATGGCTACACCTTC.

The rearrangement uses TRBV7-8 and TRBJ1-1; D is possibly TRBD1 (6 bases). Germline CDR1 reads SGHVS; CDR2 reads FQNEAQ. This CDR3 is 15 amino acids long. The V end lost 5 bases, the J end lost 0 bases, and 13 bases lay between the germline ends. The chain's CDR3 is CASSAQWDMNTEAFF. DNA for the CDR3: TGTGCCAGCAGCGCTCAATGGGACATGAACACTGAAGCTTTCTTT.

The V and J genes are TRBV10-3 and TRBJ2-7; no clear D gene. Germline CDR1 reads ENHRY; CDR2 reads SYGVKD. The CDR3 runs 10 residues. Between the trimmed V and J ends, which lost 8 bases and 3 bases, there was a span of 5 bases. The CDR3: CAIPHYEQYF. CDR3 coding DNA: TGTGCCATCCCCCACTACGAGCAGTACTTC.

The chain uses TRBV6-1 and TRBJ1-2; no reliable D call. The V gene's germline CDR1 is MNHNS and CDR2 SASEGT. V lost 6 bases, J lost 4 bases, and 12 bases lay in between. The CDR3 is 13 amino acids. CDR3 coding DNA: TGTGCCAGCAGCCCAGTCCGAGTCTATGGCTACACCTTC. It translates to CASSPVRVYGYTF.

CDR3 nucleotides: TGCGCCAGCAGCCGGGAAAGGGACAGCTCCTACGAGCAGTACTTC. Translating gives CASSRERDSSYEQYF. The rearrangement links TRBV5-1 to TRBJ2-7, with 7 positions matching TRBD1. Germline assignment: CDR1 SGHRS and CDR2 YFSETQ. With V trimmed by 4 bases and J by 0 bases, 7 bases remained unmatched. This CDR3 contains 15 residues.

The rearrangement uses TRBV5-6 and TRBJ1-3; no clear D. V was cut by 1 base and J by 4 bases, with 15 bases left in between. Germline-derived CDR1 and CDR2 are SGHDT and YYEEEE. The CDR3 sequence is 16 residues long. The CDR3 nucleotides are TGTGCCAGCAGCTTGAACACAGCGTTCTCAGGAAACACCATATATTTT. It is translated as CASSLNTAFSGNTIYF.